Sequencing of this T cell receptor beta chain was carried out in a study of blood T cell repertoires in COVID-19. The overall study: The study drew acute and convalescent COVID-19 samples from the United States, Italy and Spain. PBMCs, B-cell-depleted T cells, or T cells provided the cDNA or gDNA that made up the material.

Assay used: immunoSEQ multiplex PCR; TCRdb lists only in-frame clones, some missing. The data show around 370,000 clones, more than 75% seen once. Recovered Cohort 3 donors showed two negative PCRs, clearance, or symptom resolution. Germline V gene data show CDR1 as WSHSY and CDR2 as SAAADI. This CDR3 comprises 15 residues. Trimming removed 4 bases from V and 4 bases from J, with 13 bases in between. This clonotype was sampled from a woman aged 18-30 years who had recovered from COVID-19. V usage is TRBV10-2 and J usage is TRBJ1-4; D not certain. Specimen: PBMCs or T cells enriched from blood (not recorded which). CDR3 nucleotides: TGCGCCAGCAGTGCCTTTGGCCAGATTAATGAAAAACTGTTTTTT. This codes for CASSAFGQINEKLFF.